A selection of T cell receptor beta chains follows, all from one sample in a study of beta chain features in type 1 diabetes. The table came from immunoSEQ multiplex PCR; TCRdb's copy has only in-frame clones and leaves some out. The repertoire includes roughly 450,000 clones, approximately 13% of them detected once, and roughly 0.038% sits in the top ten. Input material: naive CD4+ T cells from blood. These receptor sequences come from a man aged 25-45 years in good health. The CDR3 runs from the conserved cysteine through the conserved F or W. A D gene is named only where the DNA matches it firmly. Expanded clones get a size class; other rows say once, few or many, or leave the size out.

clone size: few; V gene: TRBV6-5; D gene: NA; J gene: TRBJ2-5; CDR3 DNA: TGTGCCAGCAGTCCAAATCAGGGCGGGTTCGGGACCCAGTACTTC; CDR3 protein: CASSPNQGGFGTQYF
clone size: few; V gene: TRBV2; D gene: NA; J gene: TRBJ2-3; CDR3 DNA: TGTGCCAGCAGTCTCGAAACTAGAGTCGCAGATACGCAGTATTTT; CDR3 protein: CASSLETRVADTQYF
clone size: NA; V gene: TRBV6-5; D gene: NA; J gene: TRBJ2-3; CDR3 DNA: TGTGCCAGCAGTTACCGCGGACTGGGAGATACGCAGTATTTT; CDR3 protein: CASSYRGLGDTQYF
clone size: NA; V gene: TRBV10-3; D gene: NA; J gene: TRBJ1-5; CDR3 DNA: TGTGCCATCAGTCGGGATGGACATAGCAATCAGCCCCAGCATTTT; CDR3 protein: CAISRDGHSNQPQHF
clone size: NA; V gene: TRBV4-3; D gene: TRBD2; J gene: TRBJ2-7; CDR3 DNA: TGCGCCAGCAGCCAAGTCTTAGGACTAGCGGGGGAGCCCTACGAGCAGTACTTC; CDR3 protein: CASSQVLGLAGEPYEQYF
clone size: few; V gene: TRBV5-1; D gene: NA; J gene: TRBJ2-1; CDR3 DNA: TGCGCCAGCAGCTTGGGCGGGGACGGGCTCCAGTTCTTC; CDR3 protein: CASSLGGDGLQFF
clone size: few; V gene: TRBV25-1; D gene: NA; J gene: TRBJ2-1; CDR3 DNA: TGTGCCAGCAGTTATATCGGGGGCAATGAGCAGTTCTTC; CDR3 protein: CASSYIGGNEQFF
clone size: NA; V gene: TRBV7-3; D gene: TRBD2; J gene: TRBJ2-2; CDR3 DNA: TGTGCCAGCAGCCCAGTTGGCGGGAGGCTCTCCGGGGAGCTGTTTTTT; CDR3 protein: CASSPVGGRLSGELFF
clone size: NA; V gene: TRBV11-2; D gene: NA; J gene: TRBJ2-1; CDR3 DNA: TGTGCCAGCAGGCGGTACGGGGAGCGGAATGAGCAGTTCTTC; CDR3 protein: CASRRYGERNEQFF
clone size: few; V gene: TRBV12-5; D gene: NA; J gene: TRBJ2-7; CDR3 DNA: TGTGCTAGTGGTTTGGTAGTAGGCAGGGAGAATGGCGAGCAGTACTTC; CDR3 protein: CASGLVVGRENGEQYF
clone size: NA; V gene: TRBV5-4; D gene: NA; J gene: TRBJ1-5; CDR3 DNA: TGTGCCAGCAGCTTGGACCGGGCAGGTCAGCCCCAGCATTTT; CDR3 protein: CASSLDRAGQPQHF
clone size: NA; V gene: TRBV30; D gene: NA; J gene: TRBJ2-4; CDR3 DNA: TGTGCCTGGAGTATCGTTAGTAGCCCCAAAAACATTCAGTACTTC; CDR3 protein: CAWSIVSSPKNIQYF
clone size: NA; V gene: TRBV29-1; D gene: NA; J gene: TRBJ1-3; CDR3 DNA: TGCAGCGTTACAACTGGAAACACCATATATTTT; CDR3 protein: CSVTTGNTIYF
clone size: few; V gene: TRBV14; D gene: NA; J gene: TRBJ2-5; CDR3 DNA: TGTGCCAGCAGCCAAGCAGGGTTGGGGTATGAGACCCAGTACTTC; CDR3 protein: CASSQAGLGYETQYF
clone size: NA; V gene: TRBV29-1; D gene: NA; J gene: TRBJ2-7; CDR3 DNA: TGCAGCGTTGCGCGTCGGCGGATCGACGAGCAGTACTTC; CDR3 protein: CSVARRRIDEQYF
clone size: NA; V gene: TRBV11-3; D gene: TRBD2; J gene: TRBJ2-1; CDR3 DNA: TGTGCCAGCAGCTTCAGGACTAGCGGGTCCAATGAGCAGTTCTTC; CDR3 protein: CASSFRTSGSNEQFF
clone size: few; V gene: TRBV7-3; D gene: NA; J gene: TRBJ2-1; CDR3 DNA: TGTGCCAGCAACCTGGCGGGGCTTGCGGGGGAGCAGTTCTTC; CDR3 protein: CASNLAGLAGEQFF
clone size: once; V gene: TRBV4-1; D gene: TRBD1; J gene: TRBJ1-2; CDR3 DNA: TGCGCCAGCAGCCCTTTGGGACAGGGAGAGGACTACACCTTC; CDR3 protein: CASSPLGQGEDYTF
clone size: few; V gene: TRBV11-2; D gene: TRBD1; J gene: TRBJ2-7; CDR3 DNA: TGTGCCAGCAGCGTAGGACAGGGGGTTTACGAGCAGTACTTC; CDR3 protein: CASSVGQGVYEQYF
clone size: NA; V gene: TRBV29-1; D gene: TRBD1; J gene: TRBJ2-2; CDR3 DNA: TGCAGCGTTGTCCCGGGACAGGGGTCAGCCGGGGAGCTGTTTTTT; CDR3 protein: CSVVPGQGSAGELFF
clone size: few; V gene: TRBV7-9; D gene: TRBD1; J gene: TRBJ1-1; CDR3 DNA: TGTGCCAGCAGCCAAATAGGGGGCCACACTGAAGCTTTCTTT; CDR3 protein: CASSQIGGHTEAFF
clone size: many; V gene: TRBV7-2; D gene: NA; J gene: TRBJ2-6; CDR3 DNA: TGTGCCAGCAGCGGGGGCTCTGGGGCCAACGTCCTGACTTTC; CDR3 protein: CASSGGSGANVLTF
clone size: few; V gene: TRBV5-6; D gene: NA; J gene: TRBJ2-2; CDR3 DNA: TGTGCCAGCAGCTCAGTGAACCCCACCGGGGAGCTGTTTTTT; CDR3 protein: CASSSVNPTGELFF
clone size: NA; V gene: TRBV9; D gene: TRBD1; J gene: TRBJ1-2; CDR3 DNA: TGTGCCAGCAGCGTAGGAGGGACAGGGGAAGCTCTTGGCTACACCTTC; CDR3 protein: CASSVGGTGEALGYTF
clone size: NA; V gene: TRBV2; D gene: NA; J gene: TRBJ1-2; CDR3 DNA: TGTGCCTCCGACGTACAACGAGGAGGCTACACCTTC; CDR3 protein: CASDVQRGGYTF
clone size: NA; V gene: TRBV30; D gene: NA; J gene: TRBJ1-1; CDR3 DNA: TGTGCCCGGAGTGTACCTAACATGAACACTGAAGCTTTCTTT; CDR3 protein: CARSVPNMNTEAFF
clone size: NA; V gene: TRBV9; D gene: NA; J gene: TRBJ1-1; CDR3 DNA: TGTGCCAGCAGCCCCCAGCAAACACAGTCTGGGGCTTTCTTT; CDR3 protein: CASSPQQTQSGAFF
clone size: NA; V gene: TRBV5-4; D gene: NA; J gene: TRBJ2-6; CDR3 DNA: TGTGCCGGAGGGAGATCCGGGGCCAACGTCCTGACTTTC; CDR3 protein: CAGGRSGANVLTF
clone size: NA; V gene: TRBV9; D gene: TRBD1; J gene: TRBJ2-5; CDR3 DNA: TGTGCCAGCAGCGTAGAGGGGACAGGGCTCGGGGAGACCCAGTACTTC; CDR3 protein: CASSVEGTGLGETQYF
clone size: few; V gene: TRBV10-3; D gene: NA; J gene: TRBJ1-1; CDR3 DNA: TGTGCCATCAGTGAATTGGGACAGAACACTGAAGCTTTCTTT; CDR3 protein: CAISELGQNTEAFF
clone size: few; V gene: TRBV7-2; D gene: NA; J gene: TRBJ2-6; CDR3 DNA: TGTGCCAGCAGCTCTTGGACTATTGGGGCCAACGTCCTGACTTTC; CDR3 protein: CASSSWTIGANVLTF
clone size: NA; V gene: TRBV10-3; D gene: NA; J gene: TRBJ2-5; CDR3 DNA: TGTGCCATCAGTGCCCGGGACACGGCAAAAGAGACCCAGTACTTC; CDR3 protein: CAISARDTAKETQYF
clone size: NA; V gene: TRBV9; D gene: NA; J gene: TRBJ2-7; CDR3 DNA: TGTGCCAGCAGCGCCGGACACAATTCCTACGAGCAGTACTTC; CDR3 protein: CASSAGHNSYEQYF
clone size: few; V gene: TRBV7-9; D gene: NA; J gene: TRBJ1-1; CDR3 DNA: TGTGCCAGCAGCTCGGACAGGAACACTGAAGCTTTCTTT; CDR3 protein: CASSSDRNTEAFF
clone size: NA; V gene: TRBV25-1; D gene: NA; J gene: TRBJ1-1; CDR3 DNA: TGTGCCAGCAGTGAACCGTACGGGGGCACTGAAGCTTTCTTT; CDR3 protein: CASSEPYGGTEAFF
clone size: few; V gene: TRBV18; D gene: TRBD1; J gene: TRBJ2-5; CDR3 DNA: TGTGCCAGCTCACAACGACAGGGCGCGGGAGAGACCCAGTACTTC; CDR3 protein: CASSQRQGAGETQYF
clone size: NA; V gene: TRBV4-1; D gene: NA; J gene: TRBJ2-3; CDR3 DNA: TGCGCCAGCAGCCTGCAGGTGGGCGCAGATACGCAGTATTTT; CDR3 protein: CASSLQVGADTQYF
clone size: NA; V gene: TRBV4-3; D gene: NA; J gene: TRBJ2-5; CDR3 DNA: TGCGCCAGCAGCCAAGGGCGGGACGCGGAGACCCAGTACTTC; CDR3 protein: CASSQGRDAETQYF
clone size: NA; V gene: TRBV5-1; D gene: TRBD1; J gene: TRBJ2-5; CDR3 DNA: TGCGCCAGCAGTCCGGACAGGGGAGAGACCCAGTACTTC; CDR3 protein: CASSPDRGETQYF
clone size: many; V gene: TRBV7-9; D gene: NA; J gene: TRBJ2-1; CDR3 DNA: TGTGCCAGCAGCGAGAAGTTCAATGAGCAGTTCTTC; CDR3 protein: CASSEKFNEQFF
clone size: NA; V gene: TRBV4-3; D gene: TRBD2; J gene: TRBJ2-5; CDR3 DNA: TGCGCCAGCAGCCCAACTTTGCTTCGGGGGGGTCAAGAGACCCAGTACTTC; CDR3 protein: CASSPTLLRGGQETQYF
clone size: NA; V gene: TRBV2; D gene: NA; J gene: TRBJ1-5; CDR3 DNA: TGTGCCAGCAGTGAATTTCGGCAGGGCGATCAGCCCCAGCATTTT; CDR3 protein: CASSEFRQGDQPQHF
clone size: NA; V gene: TRBV9; D gene: NA; J gene: TRBJ2-3; CDR3 DNA: TGTGCCAGCAGCTCCGGGACGGGGAGGCGCACAGATACGCAGTATTTT; CDR3 protein: CASSSGTGRRTDTQYF